Below, 6 T cell receptor beta chains from the same sample are listed, as sequenced in a study of cytomegalovirus exposure and HLA in healthy donors. Sequencing used immunoSEQ multiplex PCR; TCRdb keeps in-frame clones, though not all of them. The table has 110,000 or so clones, 86% seen once. Sequencing was carried out using PBMCs. The receptors come from a woman under 30 in good health and CMV-seropositive.

The genes are TRBV2 and TRBJ1-3; D uncertain. This CDR3 contains 13 residues. Germline V gives CDR1 SNHLY, CDR2 FYNNEI. Trimming took 6 bases from V and 0 from J, leaving 6 bases between them. The CDR3 DNA sequence: TGTGCCAGCAGCGGGGTCTCTGGAAACACCATATATTTT. Translated, it gives CASSGVSGNTIYF.

The rearrangement links TRBV5-1 to TRBJ2-3; 8 bases map to TRBD1. V dropped 4 bases and J dropped 3; count of bases not matched to a gene: 7. Germline CDR1 and CDR2: SGHRS and YFSETQ. This CDR3 region has 15 residues. The CDR3 sequence: CASSIGQGRTDTQYF. CDR3 in DNA: TGCGCCAGCAGCATTGGACAGGGTCGGACAGATACGCAGTATTTT.

This clone occurred a few times. This rearrangement joins TRBV5-1 to TRBJ2-7; 7 bases agree with TRBD1. The CDR3 sequence is 14 residues long. CDR1 and CDR2 (germline): SGHRS, YFSETQ. The V gene end was trimmed by 5 bases and the J gene end by 0 bases; junction bases not matched to a gene: 5. For the CDR3, the DNA is TGCGCCAGCAGGTCCCGGGACAGCTCCTACGAGCAGTACTTC. Translating it yields CASRSRDSSYEQYF.

The chain employs TRBV9 and TRBJ1-1, with D tentatively TRBD1 (5 bases). CDR3 length: 13 amino acids. The germline V gene has CDR1 SGDLS and CDR2 YYNGEE. Trimming pared 3 bases from V and 2 bases from J, leaving 8 bases between. In DNA, the CDR3 is TGTGCCAGCAGCGAGGGGCACAACACTGAAGCTTTCTTT. Protein sequence: CASSEGHNTEAFF.

This sequence joins TRBV5-4 and TRBJ2-5; no reliable D call. Germline V CDR1 and CDR2: SGHNT, YYREEE (reference sequence). This CDR3 is 14 amino acids long. Trimming shortened V by 0 bases and J by 1 base, and 7 bases separated the two germline ends. The CDR3 bases are TGTGCCAGCAGCTTGGATTCCAGCCAAGAGACCCAGTACTTC. This gives the protein CASSLDSSQETQYF.

The gene calls are TRBV27 and TRBJ2-1, with 7 bases that match TRBD2. The CDR3 has 21 amino acids. Germline V gives CDR1 MNHEY, CDR2 SMNVEV (reference sequence). The ends lost 0 bases at V and 1 base at J; junction bases unmatched: 18. CDR3 residues: CASSLSPGVSIQRGSYNEQFF. Written as DNA, the CDR3 is TGTGCCAGCAGTTTATCTCCCGGGGTTTCTATACAGCGGGGTTCCTACAATGAGCAGTTCTTC.